This entry is about one T cell receptor (beta chain). The antigen remains undetermined. These data come from a study of cytomegalovirus exposure and HLA in healthy donors. Germline assignment: CDR1 SGHNT and CDR2 YYREEE (reference sequence). This CDR3 comprises 16 residues. Trimming stripped 4 bases from V and 6 bases from J, with 20 bases between. It was with 60 Vbeta and 13 Jbeta primers that the PCR ran. Only in-frame clones appear in the TCRdb table, and some are missing; sequencing was by immunoSEQ multiplex PCR. The sample records about 50,000 clones, roughly 80% being singletons. Findings and caveats of the study: Rare TCR sequences predominated, though certain public TCRs were found in many donors. 16,951 TCR beta sequences were associated with HLA alleles at 0.05 false discovery rate in a later analysis.

This TCR was sampled from a woman aged 40 to 50 in good health and CMV-seropositive. This chain joins TRBV5-4 and TRBJ1-5; perhaps TRBD1 as D (6 bases). Sequences were obtained from PBMCs. CDR3 in amino acids: CASSPCDGGAVQPQHF. The CDR3 DNA reads TGTGCCAGCAGCCCTTGTGACGGGGGGGCGGTTCAGCCCCAGCATTTT.